Following are 23 T cell receptor beta chains from one sample sequenced in a study of shared clonotypes between healthy human individuals (dated by TCRdb to about 2020). The library was obtained by the immunoSEQ multiplex PCR assay. The immuneACCESS repertoire file appears here via TCRdb, limited to in-frame rearrangements. These files lack a portion of the clones; in checked studies, under half of the deficit traces to unresolved V genes, and the cause of the others is not known. The sample includes some 2 million clones, with 85% to 95% observed a single time. The biggest ten clones account for 0.13% of the sample. The source material was naive CD4+ T cells sorted from blood. Taken with the paper, the label for cell subset or site translates to: CD45RA+ positively selected. The receptors were sampled from a man younger than 35 in good health.

This sequence joins TRBV7-6 and TRBJ2-3, with D unresolved. Germline-derived CDR1 and CDR2 are SGHVS and FNYEAQ. The CDR3 has 15 amino acids. V was pared by 5 bases and J by 2 bases, with 14 bases between. The CDR3 bases are TGTGCCAGCAGCCCTACCACATGGAACACAGATACGCAGTATTTT. Its translation: CASSPTTWNTDTQYF. Filled out from reference TRBV7-6 and TRBJ2-3, the complete variable domain reads GAGVSQSPRYKVTKRGQDVALRCDPISGHVSLYWYRQALGQGPEFLTYFNYEAQQDKSGLPNDRFSAERPEGSISTLTIQRTEQRDSAMYRCASSPTTWNTDTQYFGPGTRLTVL.

The genes are TRBV2 and TRBJ2-3; D perhaps matches TRBD2 (6 bases). CDR1 and CDR2 (germline): SNHLY, FYNNEI. The CDR3 has 16 residues. Trimming shortened V by 6 bases and J by 3 bases, and 19 bases separated the two germline ends. CDR3 region: CASRTLLGEVTDTQYF. The CDR3 DNA reads TGTGCCAGCAGGACCCTTCTAGGGGAGGTTACAGATACGCAGTATTTT.

V is TRBV6-1 and J is TRBJ2-1; 7 bases match TRBD2. The V gene's germline CDR1 is MNHNS and CDR2 SASEGT. V lost 4 bases, J lost 1 base, and 4 bases stayed unmatched. The length of the CDR3 is 15 residues. CDR3 sequence (DNA): TGTGCCAGCAGTGTCTCCGGGGGGTCCTACAATGAGCAGTTCTTC. Amino acid sequence: CASSVSGGSYNEQFF.

The CDR3 region has the DNA TGTGCCAGCTCCCGACGAGCGAACACCGGGGAGCTGTTTTTT. Translation gives CASSRRANTGELFF. This chain joins TRBV2 and TRBJ2-2; D remains ambiguous. This CDR3 region has 14 residues. From germline, CDR1 is SNHLY and CDR2 FYNNEI. V was clipped by 8 bases and J by 0 bases, with 10 bases between them.

The V gene is TRBV30, the J gene TRBJ2-7, with 9 bases that match TRBD1. CDR1 and CDR2 (germline): GTSNPN, SVGIG (reference sequence). This CDR3 comprises 13 residues. After removal of 5 bases from V and 7 bases from J, the junction contained 9 bases not matched to a gene. This chain's CDR3 is CAWELQGAGEQYF. CDR3 DNA sequence: TGTGCCTGGGAATTACAGGGGGCGGGGGAGCAGTACTTC.

The chain couples TRBV5-6 to TRBJ1-3; D is uncertain. The CDR3 consists of 13 residues. Germline CDR1 is SGHDT and CDR2 is YYEEEE. V dropped 4 bases and J dropped 3 bases, with 8 bases sitting between them. CDR3 loop: CASSALLGNTIYF. The DNA for the CDR3 is TGTGCCAGCAGCGCCTTACTTGGAAACACCATATATTTT.

V usage is TRBV2 and J usage is TRBJ1-2; 7 nucleotides match TRBD1. Germline V gene sequence: CDR1 SNHLY, CDR2 FYNNEI. The CDR3 length is 14 residues. Trimming removed 3 bases from V and 2 bases from J; junction bases left unmatched: 3. The CDR3 sequence is CASSDPGGNYGYTF. The DNA for the CDR3 is TGTGCCAGCAGTGACCCAGGGGGGAACTATGGCTACACCTTC.

As to this clone: Other DNA sequences in this specimen translate into the identical CDR3. V and J are TRBV29-1 and TRBJ1-1; a weak D match, TRBD1 (6 bases). Germline CDR1 and CDR2: SQVTM and ANQGSEA. The CDR3 totals 13 residues. Trimming shortened V by 4 bases and J by 1 base, and 10 bases separated the two germline ends. CDR3 nucleotides: TGCAGCGTTGGTGGGGGGCGGAACACTGAAGCTTTCTTT. Its protein product is CSVGGGRNTEAFF. Combining the CDR3 with reference TRBV29-1 and TRBJ1-1 gives the whole variable domain SAVISQKPSRDICQRGTSLTIQCQVDSQVTMMFWYRQQPGQSLTLIATANQGSEATYESGFVIDKFPISRPNLTFSTLTVSNMSPEDSSIYLCSVGGGRNTEAFFGQGTRLTVV.

The table lists this clone with a count of one. The chain recombines TRBV10-3 with TRBJ2-5, with D possibly called TRBD1 or TRBD2 (6 bases each). This CDR3 is built from 14 residues. V lost 3 bases and J lost 2, with 10 bases in between. Germline CDR1 is ENHRY and CDR2 is SYGVKD. CDR3 DNA: TGTGCCATCAGTGATGGGGGGACACAAGAGACCCAGTACTTC. This sequence encodes CAISDGGTQETQYF.

V gene TRBV28 combines with J gene TRBJ1-5, with TRBD1 identical over 7 bases. Trimming cost V 11 bases and J 2 bases; bases outside gene matches: 6. This CDR3 has 13 residues. Germline V gene data show CDR1 as MDHEN and CDR2 as SYDVKM. CDR3 residues: CAVWGQRNQPQHF. The CDR3 DNA reads as TGTGCCGTCTGGGGACAGCGCAATCAGCCCCAGCATTTT. The whole variable domain, remainder taken from reference TRBV28 and TRBJ1-5, is DVKVTQSSRYLVKRTGEKVFLECVQDMDHENMFWYRQDPGLGLRLIYFSYDVKMKEKGDIPEGYSVSREKKERFSLILESASTNQTSMYLCAVWGQRNQPQHFGDGTRLSIL.

The CDR3 spells CAWSGSETQYF. The CDR3, as DNA: TGTGCCTGGAGTGGCAGCGAGACGCAGTATTTT. The rearrangement joins TRBV30 to TRBJ2-3; D is unresolved. The germline gives CDR1 GTSNPN, CDR2 SVGIG (reference sequence). This CDR3 is 11 amino acids long. V was shortened by 1 base and J by 9 bases, with 8 bases between the two germline ends.

With respect to this clone: Other DNA sequences in the same sample also yield this CDR3. The chain is built from TRBV10-3 and TRBJ1-2, with 8 nucleotides matching TRBD1. CDR1 and CDR2 (germline): ENHRY, SYGVKD. This CDR3 comprises 12 residues. Germline trimming cut 7 bases from V and 4 bases from J; bases unmatched to any gene: 2. In DNA form, the CDR3 reads TGTGCCATCACTGGGACAGGCTATGGCTACACCTTC. Its translation is CAITGTGYGYTF.

The genes are TRBV23-1 and TRBJ2-7; tentative D call: TRBD1 (6 bases). TRBV23-1 is flagged as an ORF with uncertain function. The length of the CDR3 is 13 residues. V was pared by 2 bases and J by 5 bases, with 10 bases between. This CDR3 reads CASSQTGLDEQYF. The CDR3 DNA reads as TGCGCCAGCAGTCAAACAGGGTTAGACGAGCAGTACTTC.

The chain carries TRBV4-1 and TRBJ2-7; 8 bases line up with TRBD1. CDR3 length equals 16 residues. The V and J ends lost 2 bases and 2 bases, in that order; junction bases with no gene match: 8. From germline, CDR1 is MGHRA and CDR2 YSYEKL. CDR3 residues: CASSQPRTGTAYEQYF. The CDR3 DNA is TGCGCCAGCAGCCAACCTAGGACAGGGACTGCCTACGAGCAGTACTTC.

This chain uses TRBV19 with TRBJ1-5; TRBD1 matches at 8 bases. The CDR3 consists of 14 residues. CDR1 is LNHDA and CDR2 is SQIVND in the germline V gene (reference sequence). Trimming cost V 6 bases and J 7 bases; bases outside gene matches: 8. In nucleotides, the CDR3 is TGTGCCAGTAGCACGACAGGGGTAAAACAGCCCCAGCATTTT. The encoded protein is CASSTTGVKQPQHF.

This chain joins TRBV7-2 and TRBJ1-6; D remains unclear. Looked up from germline, CDR1 is SGHTA and CDR2 is FQGNSA. The CDR3 spans 13 residues. V lost 1 base, J lost 9 bases, and 7 bases lay in between. The CDR3, as DNA: TGTGCCAGCAGCTTAGAAAGGAGTTCACCCCTCCACTTT. Its protein is CASSLERSSPLHF.

This clone was seen a single time. J is TRBJ2-1 and V is TRBV5-1, with D unresolved. CDR3 length equals 13 residues. Deletions cut 0 bases from V and 8 bases from J, with 9 bases between. Germline lookup yields CDR1 SGHRS and CDR2 YFSETQ. The CDR3 nucleotides read TGCGCCAGCAGCTTGGACCGACCCGATGAGCAGTTCTTC. Amino acid sequence: CASSLDRPDEQFF.

The chain combines TRBV30 with TRBJ2-1, with a possible D match to TRBD2 (5 bases). The germline CDR1 and CDR2 sequences are GTSNPN and SVGIG (reference sequence). With 1 base removed from V and 6 bases from J, the gap between germline ends came to 10 bases. CDR3 length equals 13 residues. The CDR3 reads CAWSGLASNEQFF. The DNA of the CDR3 is TGTGCCTGGAGTGGGTTAGCGAGCAATGAGCAGTTCTTC.

The V gene is TRBV5-1, the J gene TRBJ2-7, with TRBD2 matching over 15 bases. The CDR3 has 21 residues. The V and J ends lost 0 bases and 0 bases, in that order; junction bases with no gene match: 13. Germline V gene data show CDR1 as SGHRS and CDR2 as YFSETQ. This CDR3 is CASSLDVPGLAGGKSSYEQYF. The CDR3 bases are TGCGCCAGCAGCTTGGACGTCCCGGGACTAGCGGGAGGAAAGAGCTCCTACGAGCAGTACTTC.

The CDR3 DNA follows: TGTGCCAGCAGCTTGGAAACCTCGACAGGAAACTCTGGAAACACCATATATTTT. Its protein is CASSLETSTGNSGNTIYF. The chain links TRBV5-4 to TRBJ1-3; tentative D call: TRBD1 (6 bases). Germline CDR1 reads SGHNT; CDR2 reads YYREEE (reference sequence). The V end was cut by 0 bases, the J end by 0 bases, with 16 bases between. This CDR3 has 18 amino acids.

This clone occurred once. The chain has TRBV4-2 and TRBJ2-4; 7 bases match TRBD2. The ends lost 5 bases at V and 3 bases at J; junction bases unmatched: 4. CDR3 length: 14 amino acids. Germline CDR1 reads LGHNA; CDR2 reads YNFKEQ. Here the CDR3 reads CASSTGGDKNIQYF. The DNA for the CDR3 is TGTGCCAGCAGCACGGGAGGTGACAAAAACATTCAGTACTTC.

The chain joins TRBV28 to TRBJ2-1; D is perhaps TRBD2 (6 bases). V was clipped by 3 bases and J by 15 bases, with 18 bases between them. CDR3 length: 13 residues. Per the germline V gene, CDR1 is MDHEN and CDR2 is SYDVKM. The CDR3 DNA reads TGTGCCAGCAGTTTGAAACTAGCCCGGGCCACGTTCTTC. Translation gives CASSLKLARATFF. Variable domain in full (rest from reference TRBV28 and TRBJ2-1): DVKVTQSSRYLVKRTGEKVFLECVQDMDHENMFWYRQDPGLGLRLIYFSYDVKMKEKGDIPEGYSVSREKKERFSLILESASTNQTSMYLCASSLKLARATFFGPGTRLTVL.

Note on this clone: A read error may account for a junction end that differs from germline. The rearrangement uses TRBV7-7 and TRBJ2-5; no clear D. Germline lookup yields CDR1 SSHAT and CDR2 FNYEAQ (reference sequence). The CDR3 consists of 14 residues. In nucleotides, the CDR3 is TGTGCTAGCAGCTTGAGGCACAACCAAGAGACCCAGTACTTC. The encoded protein is CASSLRHNQETQYF. Full variable domain (missing parts from reference TRBV7-7 and TRBJ2-5): GAGVSQSPRYKVTKRGQDVTLRCDPISSHATLYWYQQALGQGPEFLTYFNYEAQPDKSGLPSDRFSAERPEGSISTLTIQRTEQRDSAMYRCASSLRHNQETQYFGPGTRLLVL.